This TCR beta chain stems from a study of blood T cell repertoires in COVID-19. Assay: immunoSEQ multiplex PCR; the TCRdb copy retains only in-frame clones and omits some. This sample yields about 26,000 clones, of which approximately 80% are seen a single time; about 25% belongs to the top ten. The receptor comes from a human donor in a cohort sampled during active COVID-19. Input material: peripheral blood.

CDR3 residues: CASSFRVAETQYF. As DNA, the CDR3 is TGTGCCAGCAGCTTTCGGGTGGCGGAGACCCAGTACTTC. J is TRBJ2-5 and V is TRBV7-2; no definite D call. The V gene's germline CDR1 is SGHTA and CDR2 FQGNSA. The CDR3 extends over 13 amino acids. V lost 3 bases and J 5 bases, leaving 10 bases between the germline ends.